Listed below are T cell receptor beta chains from one sample, sequenced in a study of shared clonotypes between healthy human individuals. The repertoire was sequenced with immunoSEQ multiplex PCR; TCRdb's copy has only in-frame clones and lacks some. The sample consists of under 2.5 million clones, less than 95% of them appearing once. The sequenced sample consisted of naive CD4+ T cells from PBMCs. The receptors stem from a man aged 18 to 30 in good health. Some clones in this sample may be carry-over from other donors' samples. Both conserved end residues are part of each CDR3. The D gene is left open where the match is weak. Size is stated for part of the rows, as once, few or many counts, or as a class when the clone is expanded.

DNA: TGTGCCAGAAGCTTGAGGTTGGGGGAGACCCAGTACTTC
CDR3: CARSLRLGETQYF
V: TRBV5-3
D: NA
size: NA
J: TRBJ2-5

DNA: TGCGCCAGCAGCCACCCTGCAGGGGACTCTTACGAGCAGTACTTC
CDR3: CASSHPAGDSYEQYF
V: TRBV4-1
D: NA
size: NA
J: TRBJ2-7

DNA: TGTGCCTGGAGCACGGAGAGTGTTAATAGCAATCAGCCCCAGCATTTT
CDR3: CAWSTESVNSNQPQHF
V: TRBV30
D: NA
size: few
J: TRBJ1-5

DNA: TGCGCCAGCAGTGGGGCGGGAGTGTGGAGTGGCTACACCTTC
CDR3: CASSGAGVWSGYTF
V: TRBV4-1
D: NA
size: few
J: TRBJ1-2

DNA: TGTGCCAGCAGTTCCCCAACACGCCTCAAAAGCTCCTACAATGAGCAGTTCTTC
CDR3: CASSSPTRLKSSYNEQFF
V: TRBV27
D: NA
size: NA
J: TRBJ2-1

DNA: TGTGCCAGCAGGAAACTCGACAGTAGGGTGGGAACCTTC
CDR3: CASRKLDSRVGTF
V: TRBV27
D: NA
size: once
J: TRBJ1-2

DNA: TGTGCCAGCAGCTTGGGACAGGGGAGCTATGGCTACACCTTC
CDR3: CASSLGQGSYGYTF
V: TRBV7-6
D: TRBD1
size: NA
J: TRBJ1-2

DNA: TGTGCCAGCAGGGAGGGTCCCGGGGGCACTGAAGCTTTCTTT
CDR3: CASREGPGGTEAFF
V: TRBV6-5
D: NA
size: NA
J: TRBJ1-1

DNA: TGCGCCAGCAGCGTAGGGACAGACGAGCAGTACTTC
CDR3: CASSVGTDEQYF
V: TRBV5-1
D: TRBD1
size: few
J: TRBJ2-7

DNA: TGTGCCAGCAGCCCACCGGGACTAGCCGCAGATACGCAGTATTTT
CDR3: CASSPPGLAADTQYF
V: TRBV9
D: TRBD2
size: NA
J: TRBJ2-3

DNA: TGTGCCAGCAGCTTGTTCATCGGGACAGGGGCTTCACCCCTCCACTTT
CDR3: CASSLFIGTGASPLHF
V: TRBV5-8
D: TRBD1
size: NA
J: TRBJ1-6

DNA: TGTGCCAGCAGTCCTGGGACGGCGAATAATTCACCCCTCCACTTT
CDR3: CASSPGTANNSPLHF
V: TRBV6-5
D: NA
size: NA
J: TRBJ1-6

DNA: TGTGCCAGCAGCCCCGGACTAGCGGGCCCCGGGAACGAGCAGTACTTC
CDR3: CASSPGLAGPGNEQYF
V: TRBV28
D: TRBD2
size: NA
J: TRBJ2-7

DNA: TGCGCCAGCAGCCCGGAGGCGGTCTACAATGAGCAGTTCTTC
CDR3: CASSPEAVYNEQFF
V: TRBV5-1
D: NA
size: NA
J: TRBJ2-1

DNA: TGTGCCTGGAGTTCCGCCCCCGGGACAGGGCAGAATTACAATGAGCAGTTCTTC
CDR3: CAWSSAPGTGQNYNEQFF
V: TRBV30
D: TRBD1
size: NA
J: TRBJ2-1

DNA: TGTGCCAGCAGCTTCCGAACAGGGATCACGAACACCGGGGAGCTGTTTTTT
CDR3: CASSFRTGITNTGELFF
V: TRBV7-3
D: NA
size: NA
J: TRBJ2-2

DNA: TGTGCCAGCAGCTCCACAACTAGCGGCCCAGATACGCAGTATTTT
CDR3: CASSSTTSGPDTQYF
V: TRBV7-3
D: TRBD2
size: NA
J: TRBJ2-3

DNA: TGTGCCAGCAGGGGGGCGGACACCGGGGAGCTGTTTTTT
CDR3: CASRGADTGELFF
V: TRBV9
D: NA
size: NA
J: TRBJ2-2

DNA: TGTGCCAGCAGCCTACCTAGGACTAGCTCGGACGAGCAGTACTTC
CDR3: CASSLPRTSSDEQYF
V: TRBV5-8
D: TRBD2
size: NA
J: TRBJ2-7

DNA: TGCGCCAGCGGCCCGGCAGGGAGCACAGATACGCAGTATTTT
CDR3: CASGPAGSTDTQYF
V: TRBV5-1
D: NA
size: NA
J: TRBJ2-3

DNA: TGTGCCACCACGGGACTAGCGGGAGCCGACGATACGCAGTATTTT
CDR3: CATTGLAGADDTQYF
V: TRBV2
D: TRBD2
size: NA
J: TRBJ2-3

DNA: TGTGCCAGCAGTCAAGGGAGAACCGGGGGAGGGTGGAATGAGCAGTTCTTC
CDR3: CASSQGRTGGGWNEQFF
V: TRBV9
D: TRBD2
size: NA
J: TRBJ2-1

DNA: TGTGCCAGCAGTTTATCAGGGGGCGGTCAGCCCCAGCATTTT
CDR3: CASSLSGGGQPQHF
V: TRBV28
D: TRBD1
size: few
J: TRBJ1-5

DNA: TGCGCCAGCAGCTTGGTGGGACAGATATACAATGAGCAGTTCTTC
CDR3: CASSLVGQIYNEQFF
V: TRBV5-1
D: TRBD1
size: NA
J: TRBJ2-1

DNA: TGTGCCAGTACCGCCGGGACTACCAGGACCCTCCAAGAGACCCAGTACTTC
CDR3: CASTAGTTRTLQETQYF
V: TRBV28
D: TRBD2
size: NA
J: TRBJ2-5

DNA: TGTGCCAGTAGTATGGGAGGGGGCTTCACTGAAGCTTTCTTT
CDR3: CASSMGGGFTEAFF
V: TRBV19
D: TRBD1
size: NA
J: TRBJ1-1

DNA: TGTGCCAGCAGTTCACCCGGACAGGGGAGGGACGAGCAGTACTTC
CDR3: CASSSPGQGRDEQYF
V: TRBV28
D: TRBD1
size: NA
J: TRBJ2-7

DNA: TGTGCCAGCAGCTTCACCCGGGACTTATACAATGAGCAGTTCTTC
CDR3: CASSFTRDLYNEQFF
V: TRBV7-2
D: NA
size: NA
J: TRBJ2-1

DNA: TGTGCCAGTAGTACCGGGACAGGGATTTACGAGCAGTACTTC
CDR3: CASSTGTGIYEQYF
V: TRBV19
D: TRBD1
size: NA
J: TRBJ2-7

DNA: TGTGCCAGCAGTGGGCAGTCCCTAAACTATGGCTACACCTTC
CDR3: CASSGQSLNYGYTF
V: TRBV2
D: NA
size: NA
J: TRBJ1-2

DNA: TGTGCCAGCAGCTTATGGGCGGGAGGGCCAGCAGATACGCAGTATTTT
CDR3: CASSLWAGGPADTQYF
V: TRBV7-9
D: TRBD2
size: NA
J: TRBJ2-3

DNA: TGTGCCAGCAGCGTTACCGGGACTCCGACCGCGCAGTACTTC
CDR3: CASSVTGTPTAQYF
V: TRBV9
D: NA
size: NA
J: TRBJ2-7

DNA: TGTGCCAGCAGCCTCAGGGCCCCCACAGAGGGCGGGGAGCTGTTTTTT
CDR3: CASSLRAPTEGGELFF
V: TRBV9
D: NA
size: NA
J: TRBJ2-2

DNA: TGCGCCAGCAGCCAAGGTCGTATCCAATGGACAGGAACAGCCAAAAACATTCAGTACTTC
CDR3: CASSQGRIQWTGTAKNIQYF
V: TRBV4-1
D: TRBD1
size: NA
J: TRBJ2-4

DNA: TGTGCCAGCAGCCTTAGCGAAAACTCCTACGAGCAGTACTTC
CDR3: CASSLSENSYEQYF
V: TRBV27
D: NA
size: NA
J: TRBJ2-7

DNA: TGTGCCAGCCAAGGCCCGGAAGTCTATCACGAGCAGTACTTC
CDR3: CASQGPEVYHEQYF
V: TRBV5-8
D: NA
size: NA
J: TRBJ2-7

DNA: TGTGCCAGCAGCCCCAGCAATCAGCCCCAGCATTTT
CDR3: CASSPSNQPQHF
V: TRBV21-1
D: NA
size: few
J: TRBJ1-5

DNA: TGCGCCAGCAGCACGGAGACAGGGGGACCAGAGACCCAGTACTTC
CDR3: CASSTETGGPETQYF
V: TRBV5-1
D: TRBD1
size: NA
J: TRBJ2-5

DNA: TGTGCCAGCAGTGCTCAGGGGGCATCGGGGGCCAACGTCCTGACTTTC
CDR3: CASSAQGASGANVLTF
V: TRBV2
D: TRBD1
size: NA
J: TRBJ2-6

DNA: TGTGCCAGCAGCTCCCCGGCCAGGGGATCGGAGACCCAGTACTTC
CDR3: CASSSPARGSETQYF
V: TRBV7-6
D: NA
size: NA
J: TRBJ2-5

DNA: TGTGCCAGCAGCGGGGACCCCTGGGGCGAGCAGTACTTC
CDR3: CASSGDPWGEQYF
V: TRBV11-3
D: NA
size: NA
J: TRBJ2-7

DNA: TGCGCCAGCAGAGTAAGTTTAACAGACCCCTACGAGCAGTACTTC
CDR3: CASRVSLTDPYEQYF
V: TRBV4-1
D: NA
size: NA
J: TRBJ2-7

DNA: TGCAGCGTTGTCGGCGGGGGGTTCCCCAATGAGCAGTTCTTC
CDR3: CSVVGGGFPNEQFF
V: TRBV29-1
D: TRBD2
size: NA
J: TRBJ2-1

DNA: TGTGCCAGCAGCTTAGGTGGGGACTCGGGTGAGCAGTTCTTC
CDR3: CASSLGGDSGEQFF
V: TRBV7-2
D: NA
size: NA
J: TRBJ2-1

DNA: TGTGCCAGCAGCGCTAGCGGGAGTGGGCCAGATACGCAGTATTTT
CDR3: CASSASGSGPDTQYF
V: TRBV9
D: TRBD2
size: NA
J: TRBJ2-3

DNA: TGTGCCAGCTCACCACCAGCCGGGGGGATAAGCACAGATACGCAGTATTTT
CDR3: CASSPPAGGISTDTQYF
V: TRBV18
D: TRBD2
size: NA
J: TRBJ2-3